The 25 T cell receptor beta chains below were found in one sample sequenced in a study of blood T cell repertoires in COVID-19. TCRdb's copy holds only in-frame clones and misses some; the assay was immunoSEQ multiplex PCR. The table records about 270,000 clones, over 75% of them present only once. Material for sequencing was PBMCs or T cells enriched from blood (not recorded which). The receptors come from a woman aged 30 to 39 who had recovered from COVID-19.

The J gene is TRBJ2-7, the V gene TRBV30, with D tentatively TRBD2 (5 bases). CDR1 and CDR2 (germline): GTSNPN, SVGIG (reference sequence). CDR3 length equals 15 residues. Trimming pared 3 bases from V and 5 bases from J, leaving 20 bases between. CDR3 residues: CAWRDPDFLANEQYF. The DNA of the CDR3 is TGTGCCTGGAGGGACCCGGACTTCCTGGCCAACGAGCAGTACTTC.

V is TRBV5-1 and J is TRBJ1-1; 8 positions match TRBD1. The CDR3 covers 16 residues. With 0 bases clipped from V and 0 bases from J, the junction kept 4 bases outside the gene matches. Germline V gene lookup returns CDR1 SGHRS and CDR2 YFSETQ. The CDR3: CASSLGAGGMNTEAFF. Here the CDR3 DNA reads TGCGCCAGCAGCTTGGGCGCAGGGGGCATGAACACTGAAGCTTTCTTT.

The V call is TRBV21-1, the J call TRBJ2-1; TRBD1, the D gene given by the table, was not confirmed from the DNA. TRBV21-1 is given as a pseudogene. The CDR3 is 17 residues long. The CDR3 sequence is CASSKAVQVRPYNEQFF. Written as DNA, the CDR3 is TGTGCCAGCAGCAAAGCGGTCCAGGTGCGCCCATACAATGAGCAGTTCTTC.

The chain is built from TRBV4-3 and TRBJ2-1; D remains ambiguous. The CDR3 covers 13 residues. The V end was cut by 0 bases, the J end by 8 bases, with 8 bases between. Germline V gives CDR1 LGHNA, CDR2 YSLEER. The CDR3 sequence is CASSQERGYEQFF. The CDR3 DNA follows: TGCGCCAGCAGCCAAGAGCGAGGCTATGAGCAGTTCTTC.

V and J are TRBV27 and TRBJ2-5; a possible D gene is TRBD2 (6 bases). This CDR3 region has 15 residues. Germline V CDR1 and CDR2: MNHEY, SMNVEV (reference sequence). The ends were cut back, 4 bases at V and 2 bases at J, with 14 bases in the middle. CDR3 amino acids: CASSSRGRAQETQYF. CDR3 DNA sequence: TGTGCCAGCAGTTCCCGGGGGAGAGCTCAAGAGACCCAGTACTTC.

This sequence joins TRBV27 and TRBJ2-7, with D possibly being TRBD2 (7 bases). Germline CDR1 is MNHEY and CDR2 is SMNVEV (reference sequence). V was cut by 8 bases and J by 3 bases, with 14 bases left in between. This CDR3 is built from 13 residues. The chain's CDR3 is CASRRGAHYEQYF. The DNA of the CDR3 is TGTGCCAGCCGTCGGGGGGCACACTACGAGCAGTACTTC.

The V gene is TRBV9, the J gene TRBJ2-2, with D uncertain. Trimming cost V 8 bases and J 5 bases, with 16 bases left between them. Germline values: CDR1 SGDLS, CDR2 YYNGEE. The CDR3 has 14 residues. In DNA, the CDR3 is TGTGCCAGTTGCTTGGATAGGCGGACCGGGGAGCTGTTTTTT. Protein product: CASCLDRRTGELFF.

The chain uses TRBV27 and TRBJ2-3, with D possibly matching TRBD1 (6 bases). V was shortened by 8 bases and J by 2 bases, with 29 bases between the two germline ends. Germline V gene sequence: CDR1 MNHEY, CDR2 SMNVEV (reference sequence). CDR3 length: 19 amino acids. The CDR3 sequence is CASPFHRDTLDVPTDTQYF. Written as DNA, the CDR3 is TGTGCCAGCCCCTTCCACAGGGACACTTTGGACGTCCCCACAGATACGCAGTATTTT.

This rearrangement joins TRBV3-1 (or the pseudogene TRBV3-2) to TRBJ1-3; maybe TRBD1 (5 bases). V was shortened by 4 bases and J by 4 bases, with 11 bases between the two germline ends. From germline, CDR1 is LGHDT and CDR2 YNNKEL (reference sequence). The CDR3 consists of 14 residues. The CDR3 DNA is TGTGCCAGCAGCCCCGGGGGGGAAGGAAACACCATATATTTT. It specifies CASSPGGEGNTIYF.

The chain recombines TRBV2 with TRBJ2-7; TRBD2 aligns across 9 bases. The CDR3 totals 16 residues. The V segment lost 3 bases and the J segment 2 bases; nucleotides outside the gene matches: 8. Germline lookup yields CDR1 SNHLY and CDR2 FYNNEI. The CDR3 DNA follows: TGTGCCAGCAGTGAGGGGCGGCTAGCGGGGACCTACGAGCAGTACTTC. This encodes CASSEGRLAGTYEQYF.

This rearrangement joins TRBV3-1 (or the pseudogene TRBV3-2) to TRBJ1-2; D is unresolved. This CDR3 region has 13 residues. The V gene lost 4 bases and the J gene lost 0 bases, with 6 bases spanning the gap. Germline V gives CDR1 LGHDT, CDR2 YNNKEL (reference sequence). The CDR3 DNA reads TGTGCCAGCAGCCCAACAGCTAACTATGGCTACACCTTC. Amino acid sequence: CASSPTANYGYTF.

V gene TRBV28 combines with J gene TRBJ2-1; no clear D. The CDR3 is 15 residues long. V was clipped by 6 bases and J by 10 bases, with 22 bases between them. CDR1 and CDR2 (germline): MDHEN, SYDVKM. CDR3 nucleotide sequence: TGTGCCAGCAGCCTCCGACACCGTCCAACAATGGAGCAGTTCTTC. Residues: CASSLRHRPTMEQFF.

The chain joins TRBV11-2 to TRBJ1-5, with D uncertain. The germline V and J ends were trimmed by 5 bases and 6 bases, with 11 bases remaining between them. Germline CDR1 and CDR2: SGHAT and FQNNGV. This CDR3 has 13 amino acids. DNA for the CDR3: TGTGCCAGCAGCAGCTCCTCCCCTCAGCCCCAGCATTTT. Translating it yields CASSSSSPQPQHF.

This clone was found a few times. Other nucleotide sequences from this sample produce the same CDR3. In DNA form, the CDR3 reads TGTGCCAGCTCCCTACAGGCGAACACTGAAGCTTTCTTT. The encoded protein is CASSLQANTEAFF. This chain links TRBV18 with TRBJ1-1, with a possible D match to TRBD1 (5 bases). CDR1 is KGHSH, CDR2 LQKENI, per germline. CDR3 length: 13 residues. Trimming took off 6 bases at V and 1 base at J, with 9 bases between the two ends.

The chain recombines TRBV4-1 with TRBJ1-5; 7 nucleotides agree with TRBD1. Germline V gene sequence: CDR1 MGHRA, CDR2 YSYEKL. The CDR3 runs to 15 residues. V lost 3 bases, J lost 4 bases, and 6 bases stayed unmatched. In DNA, the CDR3 is TGCGCCAGCAGCCAGAGGACAGGATGGAATCAGCCCCAGCATTTT. It specifies CASSQRTGWNQPQHF.

V is TRBV28 and J is TRBJ2-1; 8 bases align to TRBD2. Trimming cost V 6 bases and J 8 bases; bases outside gene matches: 9. The CDR3 is made up of 14 amino acids. The germline CDR1 and CDR2 sequences are MDHEN and SYDVKM. For the CDR3, the DNA is TGTGCCAGCAGCCGTAGCGGGGCTAGGGATGAGCAGTTCTTC. Encoded protein: CASSRSGARDEQFF.

This clone was picked up one time. The V call is TRBV2, the J call TRBJ1-3; 9 nucleotides agree with TRBD1. The CDR3 covers 17 residues. Losses at the gene ends were 2 bases for V and 2 bases for J; bases not matched to a gene: 7. Germline V lookup: CDR1 SNHLY, CDR2 FYNNEI. The CDR3 DNA is TGTGCCAGCAGTGAAACGCGGGACAGGGATACTGGAAACACCATATATTTT. It specifies CASSETRDRDTGNTIYF.

This clone was observed a handful of times. The chain recombines TRBV29-1 with TRBJ1-5; D possibly corresponds to TRBD1 (6 bases). Trimming removed 6 bases from V and 9 bases from J, with 15 bases in between. Germline V gene lookup returns CDR1 SQVTM and CDR2 ANQGSEA. The CDR3 spans 12 residues. CDR3 amino acids: CSVTEGVGPQHF. The DNA for the CDR3 is TGCAGCGTGACTGAGGGGGTGGGGCCCCAGCATTTT.

The chain joins TRBV3-1 (or the pseudogene TRBV3-2) to TRBJ2-7, with D perhaps TRBD1 (7 bases). Looked up from germline, CDR1 is LGHDT and CDR2 is YNNKEL (reference sequence). The CDR3 sequence is 14 residues long. Between the trimmed V and J ends, which lost 4 bases and 2 bases, there was a span of 12 bases. The CDR3, as DNA: TGTGCCAGCAGCCCGGGCAGGGGGGCCTACGAGCAGTACTTC. This sequence encodes CASSPGRGAYEQYF.

Turning to this clone: This CDR3 is missing its conserved last phenylalanine or tryptophan, likely due to a read error. Because the CDR3's place on the DNA is in doubt, the DNA is left out and the CDR3 is given as listed by TCRdb. The chain links TRBV20-1 to TRBJ1-2; no DNA check was done on the table's D call, TRBD1. The CDR3 length is 9 residues, termini included. Germline CDR1 DFQATT, CDR2 SNEGSKA (reference sequence). The CDR3 loop reads CSATGTVPR.

The chain joins TRBV6-4 to TRBJ2-2; 9 nucleotides match TRBD2. J gave up 3 bases and V 5 bases, and 4 bases lay outside the gene matches. Germline V CDR1 and CDR2: MRHNA, SNTAGT. The CDR3 is 15 residues long. In DNA, the CDR3 is TGTGCCAGCAGTCCGAGCGGGGGGCACACCGGGGAGCTGTTTTTT. Its translation is CASSPSGGHTGELFF.

The chain is built from TRBV2 and TRBJ1-1; TRBD1 is a possible D gene (5 bases). The length of the CDR3 is 15 residues. Trimming removed 2 bases at V and 4 bases at J, with 14 bases between. Germline assignment: CDR1 SNHLY and CDR2 FYNNEI. CDR3 sequence: CASSEQRQGFTEAFF. The CDR3 nucleotides are TGTGCCAGCAGTGAACAAAGGCAGGGCTTCACTGAAGCTTTCTTT. Complete variable domain (other parts from reference TRBV2 and TRBJ1-1): EPEVTQTPSHQVTQMGQEVILRCVPISNHLYFYWYRQILGQKVEFLVSFYNNEISEKSEIFDDQFSVERPDGSNFTLKIRSTKLEDSAMYFCASSEQRQGFTEAFFGQGTRLTVV.

The rearrangement links TRBV11-2 to TRBJ2-1, with 8 bases identical to TRBD2. The J segment lost 2 bases and the V segment lost 3 bases, leaving 3 bases of the junction unmatched. This CDR3 has 15 residues. Germline values: CDR1 SGHAT, CDR2 FQNNGV. The CDR3 DNA sequence: TGTGCCAGCAGCTTCGGGAGGGGGACCTACAATGAGCAGTTCTTC. This codes for CASSFGRGTYNEQFF.

The CDR3 coding sequence is TGTGCCAGCAGCTTTATAGGGGTCGGAAACACCATATATTTT. The encoded protein is CASSFIGVGNTIYF. This chain links TRBV7-9 with TRBJ1-3; D is possibly TRBD1 (5 bases). CDR3 size: 14 residues. Trimming pared 3 bases from V and 4 bases from J, leaving 10 bases between. CDR1 SEHNR and CDR2 FQNEAQ come from the germline V gene (reference sequence).

This clone was counted between two and nine times. This rearrangement joins TRBV7-2 to TRBJ2-2; D possibly corresponds to TRBD1 (6 bases). CDR1 and CDR2 from the germline V gene are SGHTA and FQGNSA. Trimming pared 2 bases from V and 6 bases from J, leaving 10 bases between. This CDR3 comprises 14 residues. CDR3 DNA: TGTGCCAGCAGCTTACTCCACAGGGCCGGGGAGCTGTTTTTT. Encoded protein: CASSLLHRAGELFF.